This entry is about one T cell receptor (beta chain). The sample belongs to a study of blood T cell repertoires in COVID-19. Looking at the study overall: Sources were T cells, B-cell-depleted T cells, or PBMCs; the material itself was cDNA or gDNA.

V was pared by 1 base and J by 4 bases, with 8 bases of the junction left unmatched. Germline CDR1 LGHNA, CDR2 YSLEER. This CDR3 spans 16 amino acids. As handled by the study authors: Reference gene primers were amplified, and this amplification served to estimate nucleated cell counts. Clones were sequenced by immunoSEQ multiplex PCR, and TCRdb holds only the in-frame ones, with some missing. V, J and clone size are those of that table, while D and trimming were read from the DNA. Among about 160,000 clones listed, over 80% were seen once. The material sequenced was peripheral blood. This rearrangement joins TRBV4-3 to TRBJ2-3; 7 nucleotides agree with TRBD1. This clonotype was obtained from a man aged 30-40 years with COVID-19, enrolled during active disease. In nucleotides, the CDR3 is TGCGCCAGCAGCCAAGGCACCCGACAGGGATCAGATACGCAGTATTTT. Encoded protein: CASSQGTRQGSDTQYF.